The clone carrying this TCR beta chain has a single count. Its target is unknown. The data derive from a study of tumor and adjacent non-tumor tissue in lung cancer. Study-wide background: About 4.2 million productive TCRbeta reads were obtained per sample on average. Notes on the study in general: TCR diversity was significantly greater in tumor than normal lung tissue. In normal lung, the top 100 clones were significantly more dominant than in tumor.

The library came from three nested PCR rounds adapted from ARM-PCR protocols. TCRdb re-derived calls from the multiplex PCR reads in MiXCR, one entry per CDR3 protein. The table records about 200,000 distinct CDR3 sequences, about two thirds of them present only once. This CDR3 spans 14 amino acids. The V segment lost 7 bases and the J segment 6 bases; nucleotides outside the gene matches: 12. RNA was extracted from bulk tissue without any cell sorting. Chemotherapy-naive patients with new lung cancer underwent thoracic surgery in China, August–November 2014. The TCR was taken from a man in his fifties or sixties with non-small cell lung cancer. The sample comprised lung tumor tissue. V gene TRBV12-3 or TRBV12-4 combines with J gene TRBJ2-7; TRBD1 aligns across 7 bases. As DNA, the CDR3 is TGTGCCAGCATACGCCGGGACAGTAGAAGCGAGCAGTACTTC. Residues: CASIRRDSRSEQYF.